The next 28 T cell receptor beta chains were all read from a single sample in a study of Graves' ophthalmopathy and Graves' hyperthyroidism. Using RNA transcripts, the TCR beta CDR3 regions were amplified. Second-round multiplex PCR followed a first-round RT-PCR using HTBI primers. TCRdb processed the multiplex PCR reads anew with MiXCR; each CDR3 protein has one entry. The table includes about 390,000 distinct CDR3 sequences, about 18% detected once. Material for sequencing was peripheral blood. The receptors shown here come from an adult woman with stable Graves' hyperthyroidism.

The genes are TRBV18 and TRBJ1-6, with TRBD1 as a possible D gene (5 bases). CDR1 KGHSH and CDR2 LQKENI come from the germline V gene. V lost 5 bases and J 6 bases, leaving 14 bases between the germline ends. CDR3 length equals 15 residues. CDR3 loop: CASSAGRGGNSPLHF. The CDR3 DNA follows: TGTGCCAGCTCAGCAGGGAGGGGTGGTAATTCACCCCTCCACTTT. The full variable domain, in which reference TRBV18 and TRBJ1-6 provide the parts outside the CDR3, is NAGVMQNPRHLVRRRGQEARLRCSPMKGHSHVYWYRQLPEEGLKFMVYLQKENIIDESGMPKERFSAEFPKEGPSILRIQQVVRGDSAAYFCASSAGRGGNSPLHFGNGTRLTVT.

This clonotype was counted ten times or more. This chain connects TRBV20-1 to TRBJ2-5; 11 bases line up with TRBD2. CDR1 is DFQATT, CDR2 SNEGSKA, per germline (reference sequence). The V and J ends lost 0 bases and 10 bases, in that order; junction bases with no gene match: 10. The CDR3 has 15 residues. The CDR3 spells CSARDRASGRINQYF. CDR3 in DNA: TGCAGTGCTAGAGATCGGGCTAGCGGGAGGATCAACCAGTACTTC.

In its sample, this clonotype was seen many times. This chain links TRBV19 with TRBJ1-1; D call uncertain. There are 12 residues in the CDR3. Between the trimmed V and J ends, which lost 3 bases and 4 bases, there was a span of 6 bases. CDR1 is LNHDA, CDR2 SQIVND, per germline (reference sequence). The CDR3 DNA follows: TGTGCCAGTAGTATCGGGTCCACTGAAGCTTTCTTT. This codes for CASSIGSTEAFF.

The J gene is TRBJ2-7, the V gene TRBV18; TRBD1 matches 9 bases. The germline V gene has CDR1 KGHSH and CDR2 LQKENI. The CDR3 runs to 16 residues. Trimming removed 5 bases from V and 0 bases from J; junction bases left unmatched: 8. CDR3 sequence reads: CASSVSRDRASYEQYF. CDR3 coding DNA: TGTGCCAGCTCAGTTAGTCGGGACAGGGCCTCCTACGAGCAGTACTTC.

This clonotype was recorded many times. The chain uses TRBV12-3 or TRBV12-4 and TRBJ2-5; 12 nucleotides align to TRBD2. After removal of 5 bases from V and 9 bases from J, the junction contained 13 bases not matched to a gene. The CDR3 is 16 amino acids. This CDR3 is CASSDLRLAGAGAQYF. The CDR3 coding sequence is TGTGCCAGCAGTGATCTCCGACTAGCGGGAGCCGGGGCCCAGTACTTC.

This clonotype was seen many times. For the CDR3, the DNA is TGCAGTGCTAGAAGTGCTCGGGACGGGACTATCTACGAGCAGTACTTC. Translation: CSARSARDGTIYEQYF. The V and J genes are TRBV20-1 and TRBJ2-7; 7 nucleotides align to TRBD2. J was trimmed by 3 bases and V by 2 bases; bases with no gene match: 13. The CDR3 runs 16 residues. CDR1 is DFQATT and CDR2 is SNEGSKA in the germline V gene (reference sequence).

This sequence joins TRBV30 and TRBJ1-2; possibly TRBD1 for D (5 bases). V shed 0 bases and J shed 7 bases, with 18 bases lying between them. CDR1 and CDR2 (germline): GTSNPN, SVGIG (reference sequence). The CDR3 runs to 15 residues. The CDR3 protein is CAWSVSRDGTGGYTF. As DNA, the CDR3 is TGTGCCTGGAGTGTTTCCCGAGACGGGACGGGTGGCTACACCTTC.

There are many counts of this clonotype. This chain uses TRBV28 with TRBJ2-7; D ambiguous. Germline CDR1 reads MDHEN; CDR2 reads SYDVKM. This CDR3 contains 12 residues. Trimming took off 6 bases at V and 2 bases at J, with 8 bases between the two ends. CDR3 protein: CASSPSPYEQYF. Written as DNA, the CDR3 is TGTGCCAGCAGCCCCAGCCCCTACGAGCAGTACTTC.

J is TRBJ2-7 and V is TRBV20-1; TRBD1 agrees at 9 bases. Germline-derived CDR1 and CDR2 are DFQATT and SNEGSKA (reference sequence). CDR3 length equals 12 residues. V lost 8 bases to trimming and J lost 3 bases; unmatched junction nucleotides: 5. The CDR3 region has the DNA TGCAGTCCCAGGACAGGGGTCTACGAGCAGTACTTC. This translates into CSPRTGVYEQYF.

This clonotype was seen many times. The J gene is TRBJ1-2, the V gene TRBV12-3 or TRBV12-4; 9 bases map to TRBD1. The V gene end was trimmed by 6 bases and the J gene end by 6 bases; junction bases not matched to a gene: 8. This CDR3 is built from 14 residues. The CDR3 loop reads CASSLSDRGNGYTF. Here the CDR3 DNA reads TGTGCCAGCAGCCTCTCCGACAGGGGGAATGGCTACACCTTC.

The rearrangement joins TRBV6-4 to TRBJ2-2; D ambiguous. Per germline, CDR1 MRHNA and CDR2 SNTAGT. The V end lost 5 bases, the J end lost 2 bases, and 9 bases lay between the germline ends. The CDR3 runs to 14 residues. In DNA form, the CDR3 reads TGTGCCAGCAGTTGGGAAACAAACACCGGGGAGCTGTTTTTT. Amino acid sequence: CASSWETNTGELFF.

At least ten counts were recorded for this clonotype. This CDR3 is CASSWGLAGQAKNIQYF. DNA for the CDR3: TGTGCCAGCAGTTGGGGACTAGCGGGACAAGCCAAAAACATTCAGTACTTC. This chain joins TRBV28 and TRBJ2-4; 13 bases fit TRBD2. Per the germline V gene, CDR1 is MDHEN and CDR2 is SYDVKM. CDR3 length equals 17 residues. With 4 bases clipped from V and 0 bases from J, the junction kept 3 bases outside the gene matches.

This clonotype was seen repeatedly, ten times or more. The genes are TRBV15 and TRBJ1-2, with D possibly TRBD1 on 6 matching bases. Germline CDR1 LNHNV, CDR2 YYDKDF (reference sequence). Trimming removed 3 bases at V and 4 bases at J, with 21 bases between. This CDR3 is built from 17 residues. In nucleotides, the CDR3 is TGTGCCACCAGCAGGGATATCACGGACAGTTCAGCCTATGGCTACACCTTC. It yields the protein CATSRDITDSSAYGYTF.

This clonotype was observed many times. This chain connects TRBV20-1 to TRBJ1-1, with 11 positions matching TRBD1. This CDR3 is 14 amino acids long. The germline gives CDR1 DFQATT, CDR2 SNEGSKA (reference sequence). Trimming took 2 bases from V and 11 from J; bases not matched to a gene: 10. The DNA of the CDR3 is TGCAGTGCTAGAACGGGACAGGGGGGGGAGGAGGCTTTCTTT. Its protein product is CSARTGQGGEEAFF.

This clonotype was recorded at least ten times. This may come from a read error, since a much larger clone is one base off. The CDR3 nucleotides are TGCAGCCTGGAAGGGGGCGCGTCCCACGGGCAGTACTTC. This sequence encodes CSLEGGASHGQYF. V is TRBV20-1 and J is TRBJ2-7; the match to TRBD1 covers 7 bases. CDR1 DFQATT and CDR2 SNEGSKA come from the germline V gene (reference sequence). The CDR3 spans 13 residues.

This clonotype was detected many times. The chain carries TRBV28 and TRBJ2-7; 9 bases are shared with TRBD1. The CDR3 contains 15 residues. Trimming cost V 3 bases and J 0 bases; bases outside gene matches: 3. The germline V gene encodes CDR1 MDHEN and CDR2 SYDVKM. The chain's CDR3 is CASSFWDRDSYEQYF. Written as DNA, the CDR3 is TGTGCCAGCAGTTTCTGGGACAGGGACTCCTACGAGCAGTACTTC.

This clonotype turned up a few times. V and J are TRBV6-1 and TRBJ1-2; TRBD1 might be the D (5 bases). Deletions cut 4 bases from V and 0 bases from J, with 12 bases between. Germline-derived CDR1 and CDR2 are MNHNS and SASEGT. The CDR3 spans 15 residues. The DNA of the CDR3 is TGTGCCAGCAGTGGGGGGGGGGGTTCTAACTATGGCTACACCTTC. It codes for CASSGGGGSNYGYTF.

The J gene is TRBJ1-2, the V gene TRBV2; D ambiguous. V lost 5 bases to trimming and J lost 5 bases, with 15 bases between them. CDR3 length equals 14 residues. Looked up from germline, CDR1 is SNHLY and CDR2 is FYNNEI. Here the CDR3 DNA reads TGTGCCAGCAGTCAGCTCCGGGCCGATTATGGCTACACCTTC. Protein product: CASSQLRADYGYTF.

J is TRBJ2-2 and V is TRBV14, with unresolved D. The CDR3 spans 17 residues. CDR1 is SGHDN and CDR2 is FVKESK in the germline V gene. The germline V and J ends were trimmed by 0 bases and 2 bases, with 13 bases remaining between them. The CDR3 region has the DNA TGTGCCAGCAGCCAAGACCGTTGGGCAGTTAACACCGGGGAGCTGTTTTTT. Translation: CASSQDRWAVNTGELFF. The whole variable domain, filled in from reference TRBV14 and TRBJ2-2, reads EAGVTQFPSHSVIEKGQTVTLRCDPISGHDNLYWYRRVMGKEIKFLLHFVKESKQDESGMPNNRFLAERTGGTYSTLKVQPAELEDSGVYFCASSQDRWAVNTGELFFGEGSRLTVL.

This clonotype was observed a handful of times. A much larger clone differs from this one at a single base, so this may be a read error. The gene calls are TRBV20-1 and TRBJ2-2; 13 positions agree with TRBD2. This CDR3 contains 15 residues. Per the germline V gene, CDR1 is DFQATT and CDR2 is SNEGSKA (reference sequence). The CDR3 reads CSASRLAGGTGELCF. The CDR3 coding sequence is TGCAGTGCTAGTCGACTAGCGGGAGGTACCGGGGAGCTGTGTTTT.

There are many counts of this clonotype. The chain joins TRBV12-3 or TRBV12-4 to TRBJ1-2; D gene ambiguous. CDR3 length equals 12 residues. V lost 1 base and J 6 bases, leaving 6 bases between the germline ends. The chain's CDR3 is CASSLVPHGYTF. CDR3 DNA: TGTGCCAGCAGTTTAGTGCCCCATGGCTACACCTTC.

The sample holds many counts of this clonotype. This chain links TRBV2 with TRBJ2-5; 11 bases fit TRBD2. The CDR3 spans 17 residues. Germline V gene lookup returns CDR1 SNHLY and CDR2 FYNNEI. J lost 2 bases, V lost 4 bases, and 9 bases had no gene match. The CDR3 DNA sequence: TGTGCCAGCAGTGTACTAGCGGGAGTGGGGGATCAAGAGACCCAGTACTTC. It specifies CASSVLAGVGDQETQYF. Filled out from reference TRBV2 and TRBJ2-5, the complete variable domain reads EPEVTQTPSHQVTQMGQEVILRCVPISNHLYFYWYRQILGQKVEFLVSFYNNEISEKSEIFDDQFSVERPDGSNFTLKIRSTKLEDSAMYFCASSVLAGVGDQETQYFGPGTRLLVL.

Many counts were recorded for this clonotype. The V and J genes are TRBV12-3 or TRBV12-4 and TRBJ2-5; D remains ambiguous. V was cut by 6 bases and J by 0 bases, with 8 bases left in between. CDR3 length: 13 residues. CDR3 protein: CASRNLNQETQYF. The CDR3 bases are TGTGCCAGCAGGAATCTAAACCAAGAGACCCAGTACTTC.

At least ten counts were recorded for this clonotype. The rearrangement joins TRBV6-5 to TRBJ2-7; perhaps TRBD2 as D (6 bases). CDR1 and CDR2 (germline): MNHEY, SVGAGI. V lost 1 base to trimming and J lost 1 base, with 11 bases between them. The CDR3 contains 15 residues. In nucleotides, the CDR3 is TGTGCCAGCAGTTACTTTAGCGGTAGATCCTACGAGCAGTACTTC. Its translation: CASSYFSGRSYEQYF.

This clonotype was counted a few times. A clone one base away is much larger, so this may be a read error. The CDR3 end shows no conserved phenylalanine or tryptophan, and so a read error is likely. This chain uses TRBV6-5 with TRBJ1-1; no definite D call. Germline CDR1 is MNHEY and CDR2 is SVGAGI. The CDR3 is 14 residues long. Between the trimmed V and J ends, which lost 0 bases and 1 base, there was a span of 6 bases. This CDR3 is CASSYSMGNTEAFL. Written as DNA, the CDR3 is TGTGCCAGCAGTTACTCGATGGGGAACACTGAAGCTTTCCTT.

This clonotype has a count of ten or more. The V call is TRBV10-1, the J call TRBJ1-2; 9 bases fit TRBD1. V dropped 5 bases and J dropped 6; count of bases not matched to a gene: 7. The CDR3 totals 14 residues. Per germline, CDR1 WNHNN and CDR2 SYGVQD (reference sequence). DNA for the CDR3: TGCGCCAGCAGTCCCGGGACAGGGTTGCATGGCTACACCTTC. Translating gives CASSPGTGLHGYTF.

This clonotype was seen at least ten times. The chain links TRBV6-1 to TRBJ1-1; no clear D gene. Germline V gene data show CDR1 as MNHNS and CDR2 as SASEGT. V dropped 8 bases and J dropped 3 bases, with 13 bases sitting between them. The CDR3 is 13 amino acids. CDR3 loop: CASAYEWDTEAFF. In DNA, the CDR3 is TGTGCCAGCGCCTATGAGTGGGACACTGAAGCTTTCTTT.

This clonotype was counted many times. The chain couples TRBV29-1 to TRBJ1-2; D is possibly TRBD1 (5 bases). CDR1 and CDR2 from the germline V gene are SQVTM and ANQGSEA. CDR3 length equals 15 residues. The V and J ends lost 0 bases and 6 bases respectively, with 17 bases between them. The CDR3 spells CSVEDGYPGENGYTF. The CDR3 coding sequence is TGCAGCGTTGAAGATGGCTACCCGGGGGAGAATGGCTACACCTTC.